Each of the 23 T cell receptor beta chains below was sequenced from the same sample in a study of CD8+CD57+ T cells in acquired aplastic anemia. Flow cytometry had shown expanded CD8+CD57+ cells in the patients chosen for sequencing. The TCR beta profiling, which covered VDJ combination and CDR3 sequence, was carried out using genomic DNA as the template. One entry per CDR3 protein, called by TCRdb with MiXCR from the reads. The table lists about 180,000 distinct CDR3 sequences, 45% to 60% of them singletons, with over 10% in the top ten. The sequenced sample consisted of sorted CD4+, CD8+, or CD8+CD57+ T cells (not recorded which) from PBMCs. The receptors shown here come from a human donor with aplastic anemia.

The chain recombines TRBV7-3 with TRBJ2-5; 10 nucleotides align to TRBD2. Germline-derived CDR1 and CDR2 are SGHTA and FQGTGA. This CDR3 has 15 amino acids. V lost 5 bases and J lost 1; bases outside the gene matches: 4. As DNA, the CDR3 is TGTGCCAGCAGCGTAAGCGGGGGGGCCCAAGAGACCCAGTACTTC. Translation gives CASSVSGGAQETQYF.

The V and J genes are TRBV2 and TRBJ2-6, with D perhaps TRBD2 (6 bases). Germline V gives CDR1 SNHLY, CDR2 FYNNEI. V was clipped by 5 bases and J by 2 bases, with 16 bases between them. The CDR3 has 17 amino acids. DNA of the CDR3: TGTGCCAGCAGTCCCGCCGGGAGATTTCCTGGGGCCAACGTCCTGACTTTC. It translates to CASSPAGRFPGANVLTF. Using reference TRBV2 and TRBJ2-6 for the parts outside the CDR3, the full variable domain is EPEVTQTPSHQVTQMGQEVILRCVPISNHLYFYWYRQILGQKVEFLVSFYNNEISEKSEIFDDQFSVERPDGSNFTLKIRSTKLEDSAMYFCASSPAGRFPGANVLTFGAGSRLTVL.

This chain links TRBV3-1 with TRBJ2-2; weak D call: TRBD2 (5 bases). The V and J ends lost 0 bases and 7 bases respectively, with 12 bases between them. The CDR3 runs 15 residues. Looked up from germline, CDR1 is LGHDT and CDR2 is YNNKEL (reference sequence). CDR3: CASSQDAFGDGELFF. CDR3 sequence (DNA): TGTGCCAGCAGCCAAGACGCTTTCGGGGACGGGGAGCTGTTTTTT.

This clonotype appeared once. The rearrangement uses TRBV24-1 and TRBJ1-5; 7 bases fit TRBD1. CDR3 length equals 13 residues. V was pared by 5 bases and J by 6 bases, with 3 bases of the junction left unmatched. Germline CDR1 reads KGHDR; CDR2 reads SFDVKD. The CDR3 bases are TGTGCCACCAGTGGACAGGGAAGTCAGCCCCAGCATTTT. It codes for CATSGQGSQPQHF.

This clonotype was recorded only once. The chain carries TRBV20-1 and TRBJ2-3, with 7 bases matching TRBD2. CDR1 and CDR2 (germline): DFQATT, SNEGSKA (reference sequence). V dropped 2 bases and J dropped 2; count of bases not matched to a gene: 10. This CDR3 is built from 16 residues. In nucleotides, the CDR3 is TGCAGTGCTAGACCAAGACTAGCAAGGACCACAGATACGCAGTATTTT. Encoded protein: CSARPRLARTTDTQYF.

This clonotype was counted ten times or more. The chain recombines TRBV20-1 with TRBJ1-6; 8 bases fit TRBD1. In germline, CDR1 is DFQATT, CDR2 SNEGSKA (reference sequence). The CDR3 spans 17 residues. V shed 5 bases and J 4 bases; nucleotides not matched to a gene: 13. The CDR3 loop reads CSARPIGQGLYNSPLHF. Written as DNA, the CDR3 is TGCAGTGCTCGTCCCATTGGACAGGGCCTTTATAATTCACCCCTCCACTTT.

This clonotype was seen at least ten times. The chain employs TRBV5-1 and TRBJ2-3; possible D gene TRBD1, 6 bases. Deletions cut 0 bases from V and 0 bases from J, with 8 bases between. The CDR3 is made up of 15 amino acids. Per germline, CDR1 SGHRS and CDR2 YFSETQ. The CDR3: CASSLADRSTDTQYF. The DNA for the CDR3 is TGCGCCAGCAGCTTGGCGGACAGAAGCACAGATACGCAGTATTTT.

This rearrangement joins TRBV29-1 to TRBJ1-5, with D hard to call. CDR3 length: 14 residues. Trimming cost V 6 bases and J 0 bases, with 12 bases left between them. Germline V gene lookup returns CDR1 SQVTM and CDR2 ANQGSEA. This CDR3 is CSVRTGTSNQPQHF. DNA for the CDR3: TGCAGCGTGAGGACGGGTACTAGCAATCAGCCCCAGCATTTT.

Many counts were recorded for this clonotype. The rearrangement uses TRBV6-1 and TRBJ1-2; 10 nucleotides agree with TRBD1. Per the germline V gene, CDR1 is MNHNS and CDR2 is SASEGT. This CDR3 has 16 residues. The junction had 15 bases not matched to a gene; V was cut back by 6 bases and J by 8 bases. The CDR3 protein is CASSWGWGTGEPGYTF. CDR3 in DNA: TGTGCCAGCAGCTGGGGTTGGGGGACAGGGGAGCCCGGCTACACCTTC.

This clonotype was recorded at least ten times. This chain links TRBV4-2 with TRBJ2-1; 9 bases fit TRBD2. There are 15 residues in the CDR3. With V trimmed by 1 base and J by 7 bases, 5 bases remained unmatched. Germline V gene lookup returns CDR1 LGHNA and CDR2 YNFKEQ. Here the CDR3 DNA reads TGTGCCAGCAGCCAAGCCAGCGGGGGGAGAAATGAGCAGTTCTTC. Residues: CASSQASGGRNEQFF.

J is TRBJ2-1 and V is TRBV15; D is perhaps TRBD2 (6 bases). Trimming shortened V by 6 bases and J by 10 bases, and 25 bases separated the two germline ends. Germline CDR1 is LNHNV and CDR2 is YYDKDF (reference sequence). This CDR3 has 16 residues. The CDR3 DNA reads TGTGCCACCAGTTTGTCCAGATTAGGACTATTAAGAGAGCAGTTCTTC. This sequence encodes CATSLSRLGLLREQFF.

This clonotype was counted between two and nine times. The J gene is TRBJ1-5, the V gene TRBV10-3, with a tentative D call TRBD1 (5 bases). CDR3 length: 15 residues. The ends were cut back, 0 bases at V and 5 bases at J, with 11 bases in the middle. CDR1 is ENHRY and CDR2 is SYGVKD in the germline V gene. CDR3 sequence reads: CAISESRDGHQPQHF. In nucleotides, the CDR3 is TGTGCCATCAGTGAGTCCCGGGACGGACATCAGCCCCAGCATTTT.

The chain joins TRBV15 to TRBJ2-5; D possibly uses TRBD1 or TRBD2 (5 bases each). Germline assignment: CDR1 LNHNV and CDR2 YYDKDF (reference sequence). The V end lost 8 bases, the J end lost 5 bases, and 21 bases lay between the germline ends. There are 15 residues in the CDR3. The CDR3 reads CATQDRDGLGETQYF. CDR3 coding DNA: TGTGCCACCCAAGACCGGGACGGATTGGGGGAGACCCAGTACTTC.

Note on this clonotype: A much larger clone differs from this one at a single base, so this may be a read error. Likely a read error: the CDR3 ends without its conserved phenylalanine or tryptophan. The chain recombines TRBV20-1 with TRBJ1-5; no reliable D call. Trimming took 1 base from V and 4 from J, leaving 11 bases between them. The CDR3 is 14 amino acids. Germline CDR1 and CDR2: DFQATT and SNEGSKA (reference sequence). CDR3 coding DNA: TGCAGTGCTAGAGGCCCCTCCGGGAATCAGCCCCAGCATCTT. It yields the protein CSARGPSGNQPQHL.

The chain joins TRBV11-1 to TRBJ2-3; 9 bases match TRBD1. V lost 5 bases, J lost 2 bases, and 8 bases stayed unmatched. The CDR3 is 16 residues long. Germline CDR1 reads SGHAT; CDR2 reads FQDESV (reference sequence). This CDR3 is CASSPTRDRVTDTQYF. The DNA of the CDR3 is TGTGCCAGCAGCCCAACCCGGGACAGGGTCACAGATACGCAGTATTTT.

DNA for the CDR3: TGTGCCAGCAGGGAAGATGCTGAAGCTTTCTTAGACTATGGCTACACCTTC. This translates into CASREDAEAFLDYGYTF. This sequence joins TRBV25-1 and TRBJ1-2; D is uncertain. CDR3 length: 17 amino acids. Germline assignment: CDR1 MGHDK and CDR2 SYGVNS. The V end was cut by 6 bases, the J end by 3 bases, with 23 bases between.

For this clonotype: Since the CDR3 does not end with the conserved phenylalanine or tryptophan, this likely comes from a read error. The chain links TRBV7-7 to TRBJ2-3; the D gene is possibly TRBD1 (7 bases). The CDR3 runs 17 residues. In germline, CDR1 is SSHAT, CDR2 FNYEAQ (reference sequence). The CDR3 DNA follows: TGTGCTAGCAGCTTAGCGGATGTCGACAGGGTAACAGATACGCAGTATTTA. This codes for CASSLADVDRVTDTQYL.

The chain couples TRBV7-9 to TRBJ1-6; D is uncertain. CDR1 SEHNR and CDR2 FQNEAQ come from the germline V gene (reference sequence). V was clipped by 1 base and J by 12 bases, with 7 bases between them. This CDR3 has 12 residues. This CDR3 reads CASSLEGGPLHF. The CDR3 DNA is TGTGCCAGCAGCTTAGAGGGAGGACCCCTCCACTTT.

A remark on this clonotype: Possible read error: a much larger clone is one base away. CDR3 sequence (DNA): TGTGCCGGTAAAGACAGGGACAATCAGCCCCAGCATTTT. Its protein is CAGKDRDNQPQHF. This chain uses TRBV19 with TRBJ1-5; 7 bases are shared with TRBD1. The germline V gene encodes CDR1 LNHDA and CDR2 SQIVND (reference sequence). The length of the CDR3 is 13 residues. The V and J ends lost 11 bases and 3 bases, in that order; junction bases with no gene match: 7. Full variable domain (missing parts from reference TRBV19 and TRBJ1-5): DGGITQSPKYLFRKEGQNVTLSCEQNLNHDAMYWYRQDPGQGLRLIYYSQIVNDFQKGDIAEGYSVSREKKESFPLTVTSAQKNPTAFYLCAGKDRDNQPQHFGDGTRLSIL.

Note on this clonotype: A much larger clone lies a single base off, so this may be a read error. The V and J genes are TRBV6-1 and TRBJ2-7; 7 bases map to TRBD1. This CDR3 is built from 14 residues. CDR1 is MNHNS, CDR2 SASEGT, per germline. The CDR3 sequence is CASSTRDSSYEQCF. For the CDR3, the DNA is TGTGCCAGCAGTACACGGGACAGCTCCTACGAGCAGTGCTTC.

The chain couples TRBV19 to TRBJ1-5; D not resolved. With 0 bases removed from V and 2 bases from J, the gap between germline ends came to 5 bases. This CDR3 contains 14 residues. Germline V lookup: CDR1 LNHDA, CDR2 SQIVND (reference sequence). Written as DNA, the CDR3 is TGTGCCAGTAGTATAGAATTCGGCAATCAGCCCCAGCATTTT. Translating it yields CASSIEFGNQPQHF.

This chain joins TRBV7-8 and TRBJ1-5, with D possibly being TRBD1 (5 bases). CDR3 length equals 15 residues. Trimming pared 2 bases from V and 3 bases from J, leaving 11 bases between. CDR1 and CDR2 (germline): SGHVS, FQNEAQ. CDR3 DNA sequence: TGTGCCAGCAGCTTATCCGACAGATTCAATCAGCCCCAGCATTTT. Its translation: CASSLSDRFNQPQHF.

V and J are TRBV2 and TRBJ1-1, with TRBD1 matching 8 bases. Per germline, CDR1 SNHLY and CDR2 FYNNEI. This CDR3 region has 12 residues. The J segment lost 4 bases and the V segment lost 8 bases, leaving 3 bases of the junction unmatched. The CDR3 is CASRQGLTEAFF. CDR3 nucleotides: TGTGCCAGCCGACAGGGGCTCACTGAAGCTTTCTTT.